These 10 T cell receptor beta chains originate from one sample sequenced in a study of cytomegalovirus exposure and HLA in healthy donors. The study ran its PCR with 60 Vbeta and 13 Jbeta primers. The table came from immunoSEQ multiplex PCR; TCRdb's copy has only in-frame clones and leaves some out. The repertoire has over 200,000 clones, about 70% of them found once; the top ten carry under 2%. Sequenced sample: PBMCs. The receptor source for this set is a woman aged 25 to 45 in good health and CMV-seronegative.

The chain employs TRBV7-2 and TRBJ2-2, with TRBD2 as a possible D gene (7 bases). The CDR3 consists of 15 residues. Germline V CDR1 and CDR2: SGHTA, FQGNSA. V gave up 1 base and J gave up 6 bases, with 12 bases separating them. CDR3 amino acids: CASSLVAGAAGELFF. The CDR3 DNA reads TGTGCCAGCAGCTTAGTGGCGGGGGCGGCCGGGGAGCTGTTTTTT.

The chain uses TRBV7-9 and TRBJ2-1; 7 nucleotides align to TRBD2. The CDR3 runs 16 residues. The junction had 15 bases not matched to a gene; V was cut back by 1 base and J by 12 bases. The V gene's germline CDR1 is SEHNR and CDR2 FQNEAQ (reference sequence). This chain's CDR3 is CASSLDGTTTYHAQFF. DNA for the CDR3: TGTGCCAGCAGCTTAGACGGGACTACCACCTACCATGCGCAGTTCTTC. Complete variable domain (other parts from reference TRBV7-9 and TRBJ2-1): DTGVSQNPRHKITKRGQNVTFRCDPISEHNRLYWYRQTLGQGPEFLTYFQNEAQLEKSRLLSDRFSAERPKGSFSTLEIQRTEQGDSAMYLCASSLDGTTTYHAQFFGPGTRLTVL.

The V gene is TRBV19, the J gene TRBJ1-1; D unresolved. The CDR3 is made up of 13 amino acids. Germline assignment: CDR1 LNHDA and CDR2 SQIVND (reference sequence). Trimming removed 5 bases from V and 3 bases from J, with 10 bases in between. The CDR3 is CASSYRHHTEAFF. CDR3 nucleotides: TGTGCCAGTAGTTATAGACACCACACTGAAGCTTTCTTT.

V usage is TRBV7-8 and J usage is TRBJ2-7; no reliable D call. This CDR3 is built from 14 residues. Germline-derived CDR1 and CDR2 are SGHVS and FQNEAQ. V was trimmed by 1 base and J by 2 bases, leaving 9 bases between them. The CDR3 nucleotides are TGTGCCAGCAGCTTAGTGGGCTCCACCTACGAGCAGTACTTC. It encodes CASSLVGSTYEQYF.

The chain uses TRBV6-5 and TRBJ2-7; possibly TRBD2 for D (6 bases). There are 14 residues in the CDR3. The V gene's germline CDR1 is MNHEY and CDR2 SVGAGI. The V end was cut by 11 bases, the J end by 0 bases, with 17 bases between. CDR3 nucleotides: TGTGCCGGGAAACCACTAGCTAGCTCCTACGAGCAGTACTTC. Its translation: CAGKPLASSYEQYF.

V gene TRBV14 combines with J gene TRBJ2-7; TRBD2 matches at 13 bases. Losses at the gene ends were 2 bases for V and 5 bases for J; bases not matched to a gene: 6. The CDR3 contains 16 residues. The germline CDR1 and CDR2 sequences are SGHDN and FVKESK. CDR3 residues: CASSQFTGTSGDEQYF. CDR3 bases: TGTGCCAGCAGCCAATTTACCGGGACTAGCGGGGACGAGCAGTACTTC.

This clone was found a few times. CDR3 in amino acids: CASRGTSITTDTQYF. DNA of the CDR3: TGCGCCAGCAGAGGGACATCTATCACCACAGATACGCAGTATTTT. This chain uses TRBV5-1 with TRBJ2-3, with D possibly TRBD1 on 6 matching bases. Trimming removed 5 bases at V and 2 bases at J, with 15 bases between. This CDR3 spans 15 amino acids. Germline V lookup: CDR1 SGHRS, CDR2 YFSETQ. The full variable domain, completed using reference TRBV5-1 and TRBJ2-3, is KAGVTQTPRYLIKTRGQQVTLSCSPISGHRSVSWYQQTPGQGLQFLFEYFSETQRNKGNFPGRFSGRQFSNSRSEMNVSTLELGDSALYLCASRGTSITTDTQYFGPGTRLTVL.

The CDR3 here is CASSPGQGGFPEAFF. In nucleotides, the CDR3 is TGCGCCAGCAGCCCGGGACAGGGGGGGTTTCCTGAAGCTTTCTTT. The V call is TRBV5-1, the J call TRBJ1-1; TRBD1 matches at 11 bases. Germline CDR1 SGHRS, CDR2 YFSETQ. V lost 4 bases, J lost 6 bases, and 8 bases stayed unmatched. The CDR3 is 15 residues long.

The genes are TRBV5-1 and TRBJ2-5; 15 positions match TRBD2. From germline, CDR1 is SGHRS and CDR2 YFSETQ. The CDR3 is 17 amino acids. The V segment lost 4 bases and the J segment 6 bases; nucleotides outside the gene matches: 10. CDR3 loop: CASSPRTSGGAVKTQYF. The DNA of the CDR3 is TGCGCCAGCAGCCCCAGGACTAGCGGGGGGGCGGTGAAGACCCAGTACTTC.

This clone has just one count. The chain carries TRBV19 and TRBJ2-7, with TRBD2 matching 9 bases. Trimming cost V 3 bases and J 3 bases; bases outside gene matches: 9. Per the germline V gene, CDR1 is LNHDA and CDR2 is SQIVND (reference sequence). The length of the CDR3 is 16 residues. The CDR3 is CASSIGAGGALYEQYF. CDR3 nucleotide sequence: TGTGCCAGTAGTATTGGAGCGGGGGGTGCTCTCTACGAGCAGTACTTC. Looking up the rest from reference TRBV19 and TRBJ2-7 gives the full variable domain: DGGITQSPKYLFRKEGQNVTLSCEQNLNHDAMYWYRQDPGQGLRLIYYSQIVNDFQKGDIAEGYSVSREKKESFPLTVTSAQKNPTAFYLCASSIGAGGALYEQYFGPGTRLTVT.